This passage covers 32 T cell receptor beta chains from one sample sequenced in a study of cytomegalovirus exposure and HLA in healthy donors. The PCR contained 60 Vbeta and 13 Jbeta primers. Method: immunoSEQ multiplex PCR; TCRdb's copy keeps in-frame clones and lacks some. The sample has roughly 150,000 clones, 77% seen once. The sequenced sample consisted of PBMCs. These receptors all come from a male donor in good health and CMV-seronegative.

The sample holds a few counts of this clone. The chain employs TRBV5-4 and TRBJ2-5; TRBD1 matches 7 bases. Trimming removed 4 bases from V and 1 base from J; junction bases left unmatched: 13. The CDR3 consists of 17 residues. Germline V gene sequence: CDR1 SGHNT, CDR2 YYREEE (reference sequence). The chain's CDR3 is CASSTKRAGGLQETQYF. As DNA, the CDR3 is TGTGCCAGCAGCACTAAAAGGGCAGGGGGTCTCCAAGAGACCCAGTACTTC.

The rearrangement joins TRBV5-1 to TRBJ2-1, with D tentatively TRBD2 (6 bases). V lost 5 bases and J 7 bases, leaving 13 bases between the germline ends. CDR3 size: 13 residues. The germline gives CDR1 SGHRS, CDR2 YFSETQ. CDR3 protein: CASRPGAGNEQFF. The CDR3 DNA follows: TGCGCCAGCAGGCCGGGAGCTGGGAATGAGCAGTTCTTC.

Only a few counts were recorded for this clone. The chain joins TRBV25-1 to TRBJ1-2, with TRBD1 matching 11 bases. The CDR3 sequence is 13 residues long. The ends lost 3 bases at V and 10 bases at J; junction bases unmatched: 4. Per the germline V gene, CDR1 is MGHDK and CDR2 is SYGVNS. The CDR3: CASSERGQGVYTF. In DNA form, the CDR3 reads TGTGCCAGCAGTGAGCGGGGACAGGGGGTCTACACCTTC.

The chain is built from TRBV18 and TRBJ2-7; 7 bases fit TRBD1. V shed 3 bases and J 6 bases; nucleotides not matched to a gene: 8. Germline-derived CDR1 and CDR2 are KGHSH and LQKENI. This CDR3 is built from 14 residues. The chain's CDR3 is CASSPNQGGREQYF. The CDR3 bases are TGTGCCAGCTCACCTAACCAAGGGGGCCGCGAGCAGTACTTC.

The chain has TRBV5-1 and TRBJ2-1, with 10 bases that match TRBD1. The germline gives CDR1 SGHRS, CDR2 YFSETQ. This CDR3 is built from 15 residues. The trim removed 4 bases at V and 1 base at J, leaving 2 bases unmatched. The DNA for the CDR3 is TGCGCCAGCAGCACGGACAGGGGGTCCTACAATGAGCAGTTCTTC. Translating gives CASSTDRGSYNEQFF.

This clone was observed a few times. The J gene is TRBJ1-5, the V gene TRBV19, with 7 bases identical to TRBD1. In germline, CDR1 is LNHDA, CDR2 SQIVND (reference sequence). CDR3 length: 15 residues. Trimming removed 1 base from V and 6 bases from J; junction bases left unmatched: 6. The CDR3 is CASSIVRQGGQPQHF. The CDR3, as DNA: TGTGCCAGTAGTATAGTAAGACAGGGCGGTCAGCCCCAGCATTTT.

CDR3 sequence (DNA): TGTGCCAGCAGAGCGGGACACCCAAACTATGGCTACACCTTC. It codes for CASRAGHPNYGYTF. The chain couples TRBV6-4 to TRBJ1-2, with D possibly TRBD1 on 6 matching bases. Germline assignment: CDR1 MRHNA and CDR2 SNTAGT. Trimming took off 6 bases at V and 2 bases at J, with 13 bases between the two ends. The CDR3 consists of 14 residues.

This clone was counted between two and nine times. The V and J genes are TRBV6-5 and TRBJ1-1, with 11 bases fitting TRBD1. The germline gives CDR1 MNHEY, CDR2 SVGAGI. Germline trimming cut 6 bases from V and 6 bases from J; bases unmatched to any gene: 3. The CDR3 runs 13 residues. CDR3 amino acids: CASRGQGDPEAFF. CDR3 in DNA: TGTGCCAGCAGGGGACAGGGGGATCCTGAAGCTTTCTTT.

CDR3 coding DNA: TGTGCCAGCAGCCCTCGGACAGGGGGCCTGGAGACCCAGTACTTC. It codes for CASSPRTGGLETQYF. This rearrangement joins TRBV7-9 to TRBJ2-5; 11 bases match TRBD1. CDR1 SEHNR and CDR2 FQNEAQ come from the germline V gene (reference sequence). This CDR3 has 15 residues. V lost 5 bases and J lost 5; bases outside the gene matches: 7.

This clone was observed once. The chain uses TRBV19 and TRBJ2-7; TRBD2 aligns across 9 bases. J was trimmed by 0 bases and V by 7 bases; bases with no gene match: 7. This CDR3 has 15 residues. Germline V gene sequence: CDR1 LNHDA, CDR2 SQIVND (reference sequence). CDR3 sequence reads: CASTALAGNSYEQYF. CDR3 sequence (DNA): TGTGCCAGTACCGCACTAGCGGGCAACTCCTACGAGCAGTACTTC. The whole variable domain, remainder taken from reference TRBV19 and TRBJ2-7, is DGGITQSPKYLFRKEGQNVTLSCEQNLNHDAMYWYRQDPGQGLRLIYYSQIVNDFQKGDIAEGYSVSREKKESFPLTVTSAQKNPTAFYLCASTALAGNSYEQYFGPGTRLTVT.

This chain uses TRBV5-1 with TRBJ2-7; a weak D match, TRBD1 (5 bases). Germline loops: CDR1 SGHRS, CDR2 YFSETQ. The CDR3 is made up of 14 amino acids. Trimming stripped 0 bases from V and 6 bases from J, with 13 bases between. The CDR3 region is CASSLEGSRGEQYF. The DNA for the CDR3 is TGCGCCAGCAGCTTGGAGGGCAGTAGGGGCGAGCAGTACTTC.

This chain uses TRBV7-3 with TRBJ2-7, with 9 bases aligning to TRBD1. There are 13 residues in the CDR3. Losses at the gene ends were 4 bases for V and 7 bases for J; bases not matched to a gene: 5. Looked up from germline, CDR1 is SGHTA and CDR2 is FQGTGA. CDR3 region: CASSSQGAEEQYF. The CDR3 nucleotides are TGTGCCAGCAGCTCACAGGGGGCTGAAGAGCAGTACTTC.

This clone was found once. The V call is TRBV14, the J call TRBJ2-1; 12 bases map to TRBD1. The length of the CDR3 is 15 residues. After removal of 4 bases from V and 9 bases from J, the junction contained 7 bases not matched to a gene. The germline gives CDR1 SGHDN, CDR2 FVKESK. The CDR3 region has the DNA TGTGCCAGCAGCCTCCCGGGACAGGGGGCTCTTGAGCAGTTCTTC. Its translation is CASSLPGQGALEQFF.

This chain joins TRBV6-5 and TRBJ1-4; D unclear. In germline, CDR1 is MNHEY, CDR2 SVGAGI. Between the trimmed V and J ends, which lost 4 bases and 11 bases, there was a span of 17 bases. This CDR3 spans 14 amino acids. The CDR3 nucleotides are TGTGCCAGCAGTTCTGGATCACTAAACCCTAAACTGTTTTTT. This sequence encodes CASSSGSLNPKLFF.

The chain is built from TRBV27 and TRBJ1-1, with 7 bases matching TRBD1. The V gene end was trimmed by 6 bases and the J gene end by 0 bases; junction bases not matched to a gene: 7. The CDR3 has 15 amino acids. Germline values: CDR1 MNHEY, CDR2 SMNVEV (reference sequence). CDR3 bases: TGTGCCAGCAGGAGGACAGGTTCCATGAACACTGAAGCTTTCTTT. Translation: CASRRTGSMNTEAFF.

This clone has only one observation. The rearrangement joins TRBV7-9 to TRBJ1-4, with a possible D match to TRBD1 (6 bases). Per the germline V gene, CDR1 is SEHNR and CDR2 is FQNEAQ (reference sequence). This CDR3 spans 14 amino acids. Trimming left V 2 bases short and J 3 bases short, with 7 bases between. The CDR3 region has the DNA TGTGCCAGCAGCTTATCAGGGGCTAATGAAAAACTGTTTTTT. As protein: CASSLSGANEKLFF.

There are a few counts of this clone. The chain carries TRBV10-1 and TRBJ2-7, with 7 bases fitting TRBD1. The trim removed 6 bases at V and 2 bases at J, leaving 7 bases unmatched. The CDR3 totals 14 residues. Per germline, CDR1 WNHNN and CDR2 SYGVQD (reference sequence). The CDR3 bases are TGCGCCAGCAGCGGGGTCAGGGGGACCTACGAGCAGTACTTC. Its translation: CASSGVRGTYEQYF.

The CDR3 sequence is CASSGPRTGPASYEQYF. The CDR3 nucleotides read TGTGCCAGCAGTGGACCCAGGACAGGCCCAGCCTCCTACGAGCAGTACTTC. The chain recombines TRBV27 with TRBJ2-7; 7 nucleotides match TRBD1. V lost 5 bases and J lost 0; bases outside the gene matches: 13. The CDR3 spans 17 residues. Germline V gene data show CDR1 as MNHEY and CDR2 as SMNVEV (reference sequence).

This clone was seen only once. This chain uses TRBV18 with TRBJ1-6; possible D gene TRBD1, 6 bases. Germline V gene data show CDR1 as KGHSH and CDR2 as LQKENI. The CDR3 contains 16 residues. Trimming removed 4 bases at V and 5 bases at J, with 15 bases between. Here the CDR3 DNA reads TGTGCCAGCTCACGGGCGGTACAGGGAAATAATTCACCCCTCCACTTT. Translation: CASSRAVQGNNSPLHF. Full variable domain (rest looked up from reference TRBV18 and TRBJ1-6): NAGVMQNPRHLVRRRGQEARLRCSPMKGHSHVYWYRQLPEEGLKFMVYLQKENIIDESGMPKERFSAEFPKEGPSILRIQQVVRGDSAAYFCASSRAVQGNNSPLHFGNGTRLTVT.

The V and J genes are TRBV5-6 and TRBJ2-1; 10 bases are a match to TRBD2. Looked up from germline, CDR1 is SGHDT and CDR2 is YYEEEE. The V gene end was trimmed by 0 bases and the J gene end by 7 bases; junction bases not matched to a gene: 7. The CDR3 has 16 residues. The CDR3 sequence is CASSLALAGRWNEQFF. The CDR3 DNA sequence: TGTGCCAGCAGCTTGGCACTAGCGGGACGATGGAATGAGCAGTTCTTC.

This chain connects TRBV4-1 to TRBJ2-1; 12 bases align to TRBD2. The CDR3 has 15 amino acids. Trimming cost V 4 bases and J 8 bases; bases outside gene matches: 6. Germline CDR1 is MGHRA and CDR2 is YSYEKL. CDR3 amino acids: CASSPTSGGVYEQFF. CDR3 sequence (DNA): TGCGCCAGCAGCCCGACTAGCGGGGGAGTCTATGAGCAGTTCTTC.

This clone has more than one count but fewer than ten. One end of the junction varies from germline; a read error may be responsible. This CDR3 reads CSSSLAEGRGYTF. The CDR3 nucleotides are TGTTCCAGCAGCTTAGCTGAGGGCCGGGGCTACACCTTC. The rearrangement uses TRBV7-9 and TRBJ1-2, with D hard to call. Germline loops: CDR1 SEHNR, CDR2 FQNEAQ (reference sequence). The CDR3 has 13 amino acids.

Here the CDR3 DNA reads TGTGCCAGCAGTTCGGTGAACACTGAAGCTTTCTTT. Protein sequence: CASSSVNTEAFF. The chain recombines TRBV27 with TRBJ1-1; D is ambiguous. Trimming took 4 bases from V and 0 from J, leaving 3 bases between them. The CDR3 covers 12 residues. The V gene's germline CDR1 is MNHEY and CDR2 SMNVEV (reference sequence).

V is TRBV7-9 and J is TRBJ1-5; 9 nucleotides line up with TRBD1. The CDR3 sequence is 16 residues long. With 5 bases clipped from V and 7 bases from J, the junction kept 12 bases outside the gene matches. The germline gives CDR1 SEHNR, CDR2 FQNEAQ (reference sequence). CDR3 loop: CASSPSGQGSSQPQHF. CDR3 DNA: TGTGCCAGCAGCCCCTCCGGACAGGGGTCCAGCCAGCCCCAGCATTTT.

This clone turned up a few times. V gene TRBV4-1 combines with J gene TRBJ2-5; the D is unclear. With 1 base removed from V and 3 bases from J, the gap between germline ends came to 12 bases. Germline-derived CDR1 and CDR2 are MGHRA and YSYEKL. CDR3 length: 15 residues. The DNA for the CDR3 is TGCGCCAGCAGCCAAGGGAACCTAGAAAAAGAGACCCAGTACTTC. Translating gives CASSQGNLEKETQYF.

This clone came up once. The J gene is TRBJ1-4, the V gene TRBV27; no definite D call. Germline V CDR1 and CDR2: MNHEY, SMNVEV (reference sequence). V lost 6 bases and J 5 bases, leaving 13 bases between the germline ends. CDR3 size: 14 residues. This chain's CDR3 is CASRTGRHNEKLFF. The CDR3 DNA reads TGTGCCAGCAGGACCGGTAGACACAATGAAAAACTGTTTTTT.

The rearrangement joins TRBV10-3 to TRBJ2-3; 7 nucleotides line up with TRBD1. Per the germline V gene, CDR1 is ENHRY and CDR2 is SYGVKD. The CDR3 totals 13 residues. V was pared by 11 bases and J by 0 bases, with 5 bases of the junction left unmatched. The CDR3: CALSTGSTDTQYF. CDR3 bases: TGTGCCTTATCGACAGGGAGCACAGATACGCAGTATTTT.

The rearrangement links TRBV5-6 to TRBJ1-2; 8 bases are shared with TRBD1. The CDR3 totals 14 residues. The V segment lost 4 bases and the J segment 2 bases; nucleotides outside the gene matches: 4. Germline V gene sequence: CDR1 SGHDT, CDR2 YYEEEE. The CDR3 loop reads CASSPRQGNYGYTF. CDR3 DNA: TGTGCCAGCAGCCCCAGACAGGGGAACTATGGCTACACCTTC.

This clone was counted a few times. The chain links TRBV5-4 to TRBJ2-7; 8 positions match TRBD1. This CDR3 spans 16 amino acids. V lost 3 bases to trimming and J lost 1 base; unmatched junction nucleotides: 9. Germline CDR1 is SGHNT and CDR2 is YYREEE (reference sequence). CDR3 DNA sequence: TGTGCCAGCAGCTCGACTAACAGGGGGGCTTCCTACGAGCAGTACTTC. Its translation is CASSSTNRGASYEQYF. Full variable domain (missing parts from reference TRBV5-4 and TRBJ2-7): ETGVTQSPTHLIKTRGQQVTLRCSSQSGHNTVSWYQQALGQGPQFIFQYYREEENGRGNFPPRFSGLQFPNYSSELNVNALELDDSALYLCASSSTNRGASYEQYFGPGTRLTVT.

The sample holds a few counts of this clone. The chain carries TRBV9 and TRBJ1-3; perhaps TRBD1 as D (6 bases). Germline assignment: CDR1 SGDLS and CDR2 YYNGEE. The CDR3 length is 16 residues. V dropped 0 bases and J dropped 4 bases, with 14 bases sitting between them. CDR3 bases: TGTGCCAGCAGCGTAGCGGGGGGGGCAGAAGGAAACACCATATATTTT. As protein: CASSVAGGAEGNTIYF.

The chain combines TRBV5-4 with TRBJ1-6; the match to TRBD1 covers 9 bases. The CDR3 has 15 residues. In germline, CDR1 is SGHNT, CDR2 YYREEE (reference sequence). J lost 9 bases, V lost 4 bases, and 8 bases had no gene match. CDR3 DNA sequence: TGTGCCAGCAGCCCCGCCGGACAGGGGATTTCACCCCTCCACTTT. It codes for CASSPAGQGISPLHF.

V and J are TRBV7-8 and TRBJ1-1, with TRBD1 matching over 8 bases. V lost 4 bases and J lost 11; bases outside the gene matches: 9. Germline-derived CDR1 and CDR2 are SGHVS and FQNEAQ. CDR3 length equals 13 residues. This CDR3 reads CASSSRTGWKAFF. DNA of the CDR3: TGTGCCAGCAGCTCCAGGACAGGGTGGAAGGCTTTCTTT.